These 21 T cell receptor beta chains were all obtained from the same sample, sequenced in a study of blood T cell repertoires in COVID-19. Method: immunoSEQ multiplex PCR; TCRdb's copy keeps in-frame clones and lacks some. The repertoire has about 200,000 clones, approximately 87% of them found once; the top ten carry 0.75% to 0.95%. Sequencing used peripheral blood. The receptors originated from a woman in her seventies with acute or convalescent COVID-19.

The chain combines TRBV7-2 with TRBJ1-1; D gene ambiguous. The CDR3 has 13 amino acids. Germline V gene data show CDR1 as SGHTA and CDR2 as FQGNSA. The V end was cut by 1 base, the J end by 4 bases, with 7 bases between. The CDR3 DNA reads TGTGCCAGCAGCTTAGTGGTTAGCACTGAAGCTTTCTTT. Translating it yields CASSLVVSTEAFF. The entire variable domain, with the rest obtained from reference TRBV7-2 and TRBJ1-1, is as follows: GAGVSQSPSNKVTEKGKDVELRCDPISGHTALYWYRQSLGQGLEFLIYFQGNSAPDKSGLPSDRFSAERTGGSVSTLTIQRTQQEDSAVYLCASSLVVSTEAFFGQGTRLTVV.

Here the CDR3 DNA reads TGTGCCAGCCGCCTGCGCGGGGGCAACGAGCAGTACTTC. This gives the protein CASRLRGGNEQYF. The chain joins TRBV6-2 or TRBV6-3 to TRBJ2-7, with a weak D call TRBD2 (7 bases). The CDR3 length is 13 residues. The V end was cut by 8 bases, the J end by 5 bases, with 16 bases between. Germline CDR1 and CDR2: MNHEY and SVGEGT.

This clone appeared a single time. The CDR3 DNA reads TGTGCCAGCAGTTATCGGACGCCGGGGGAGACCCAGTACTTC. Translated, it gives CASSYRTPGETQYF. The gene calls are TRBV6-2 or TRBV6-3 and TRBJ2-5; D is possibly TRBD2 (5 bases). CDR1 is MNHEY, CDR2 SVGEGT, per germline. The V end was cut by 3 bases, the J end by 5 bases, with 13 bases between. The CDR3 spans 14 residues.

The chain has TRBV29-1 and TRBJ2-5; 15 nucleotides agree with TRBD2. With V trimmed by 4 bases and J by 0 bases, 9 bases remained unmatched. CDR3 length: 18 residues. Germline lookup yields CDR1 SQVTM and CDR2 ANQGSEA. This CDR3 is CSVVGGTSGRFYQETQYF. In nucleotides, the CDR3 is TGCAGCGTTGTAGGAGGGACTAGCGGGAGGTTCTACCAAGAGACCCAGTACTTC. Filled out from reference TRBV29-1 and TRBJ2-5, the complete variable domain reads SAVISQKPSRDICQRGTSLTIQCQVDSQVTMMFWYRQQPGQSLTLIATANQGSEATYESGFVIDKFPISRPNLTFSTLTVSNMSPEDSSIYLCSVVGGTSGRFYQETQYFGPGTRLLVL.

To note about this clone: This CDR3 is also generated by other DNA sequences in the sample. This sequence joins TRBV5-1 and TRBJ1-3, with D possibly being TRBD1 (6 bases). Trimming removed 4 bases at V and 4 bases at J, with 12 bases between. Germline values: CDR1 SGHRS, CDR2 YFSETQ. This CDR3 is 14 amino acids long. In DNA, the CDR3 is TGCGCCAGCAGCCCCGGGCAGGGGGGAAACACCATATATTTT. Its protein product is CASSPGQGGNTIYF.

This sequence joins TRBV6-5 and TRBJ1-2, with D uncertain. The V gene lost 4 bases and the J gene lost 3 bases, with 12 bases spanning the gap. The CDR3 length is 14 residues. Looked up from germline, CDR1 is MNHEY and CDR2 is SVGAGI. CDR3 amino acids: CASSSVPADYGYTF. DNA for the CDR3: TGTGCCAGCAGTTCAGTTCCGGCGGACTATGGCTACACCTTC.

The chain couples TRBV28 to TRBJ2-2; TRBD1 is a possible D gene (6 bases). Germline loops: CDR1 MDHEN, CDR2 SYDVKM. This CDR3 comprises 18 residues. Trimming left V 1 base short and J 3 bases short, with 18 bases between. The CDR3 loop reads CASSLFAGVVTDTGELFF. In DNA, the CDR3 is TGTGCCAGCAGTTTATTTGCAGGGGTGGTAACGGACACCGGGGAGCTGTTTTTT.

The chain uses TRBV5-4 and TRBJ2-5, with 8 bases lining up with TRBD1. Germline loops: CDR1 SGHNT, CDR2 YYREEE (reference sequence). CDR3 size: 16 residues. V lost 4 bases, J lost 3 bases, and 11 bases stayed unmatched. The CDR3: CASSLNPQGVEETQYF. In DNA form, the CDR3 reads TGTGCCAGCAGCCTGAACCCACAGGGGGTAGAAGAGACCCAGTACTTC.

The chain links TRBV5-4 to TRBJ2-2; TRBD2 aligns across 10 bases. V shed 1 base and J 4 bases; nucleotides not matched to a gene: 4. The CDR3 has 16 residues. Germline CDR1 reads SGHNT; CDR2 reads YYREEE (reference sequence). As DNA, the CDR3 is TGTGCCAGCAGCTTGAGCGGGAGGGTCTTCACCGGGGAGCTGTTTTTT. It codes for CASSLSGRVFTGELFF.

This clone has a single count. The rearrangement links TRBV27 to TRBJ1-5; 12 positions match TRBD1. Germline V CDR1 and CDR2: MNHEY, SMNVEV (reference sequence). The trim removed 9 bases at V and 7 bases at J, leaving 7 bases unmatched. CDR3 length: 14 amino acids. The DNA for the CDR3 is TGTGCCAGTGGGACAGGGGGCGCCCACCAGCCCCAGCATTTT. Translating it yields CASGTGGAHQPQHF.

The chain recombines TRBV12-3 or TRBV12-4 with TRBJ2-7; tentatively, D is TRBD2 (6 bases). V lost 6 bases, J lost 1 base, and 10 bases lay in between. This CDR3 spans 13 amino acids. DNA for the CDR3: TGTGCCAGCAGCAACGGGGGATCCTACGAGCAGTACTTC. Its translation: CASSNGGSYEQYF.

The chain combines TRBV19 with TRBJ2-7; a possible D gene is TRBD2 (8 bases). The V and J ends lost 6 bases and 3 bases respectively, with 21 bases between them. Germline values: CDR1 LNHDA, CDR2 SQIVND (reference sequence). The CDR3 has 16 amino acids. CDR3 in DNA: TGTGCCAGTAGGCCTACAGGGGCCGGGACTAGCTACGAGCAGTACTTC. Its translation is CASRPTGAGTSYEQYF.

V gene TRBV2 combines with J gene TRBJ1-1; the D is unclear. The V gene's germline CDR1 is SNHLY and CDR2 FYNNEI. This CDR3 has 13 residues. Between the trimmed V and J ends, which lost 6 bases and 0 bases, there was a span of 8 bases. The chain's CDR3 is CASSTDLNTEAFF. The CDR3 DNA follows: TGTGCCAGCAGCACGGACTTGAACACTGAAGCTTTCTTT.

The chain has TRBV19 and TRBJ2-2, with D maybe TRBD2 (5 bases). Trimming pared 4 bases from V and 5 bases from J, leaving 11 bases between. The V gene's germline CDR1 is LNHDA and CDR2 SQIVND (reference sequence). The CDR3 length is 14 residues. CDR3 DNA sequence: TGTGCCAGTAGTACCTCCGGGGTTACCGGGGAGCTGTTTTTT. Translated: CASSTSGVTGELFF.

The V gene is TRBV6-5, the J gene TRBJ1-2; no firm D call. CDR3 length: 14 amino acids. V was trimmed by 6 bases and J by 4 bases, leaving 15 bases between them. Germline CDR1 and CDR2: MNHEY and SVGAGI. CDR3: CASRSGMGVYGYTF. The CDR3 DNA reads TGTGCCAGCAGGAGTGGGATGGGAGTCTATGGCTACACCTTC.

The genes are TRBV10-3 and TRBJ2-3; D is possibly TRBD2 (6 bases). Trimming cost V 11 bases and J 4 bases, with 19 bases left between them. Germline V gene lookup returns CDR1 ENHRY and CDR2 SYGVKD. The CDR3 loop spans 14 amino acids. This CDR3 reads CAVGLPEIPDTQYF. CDR3 coding DNA: TGTGCCGTGGGACTCCCGGAGATTCCAGATACGCAGTATTTT.

CDR3 protein: CASSLGAGRMNTEAFF. The DNA for the CDR3 is TGCGCCAGCAGCTTGGGTGCGGGGCGCATGAACACTGAAGCTTTCTTT. The chain carries TRBV5-1 and TRBJ1-1; weak D call: TRBD1 (5 bases). Trimming cost V 0 bases and J 0 bases, with 12 bases left between them. Germline-derived CDR1 and CDR2 are SGHRS and YFSETQ. This CDR3 is built from 16 residues.

The chain links TRBV2 to TRBJ2-1; the match to TRBD1 covers 7 bases. V was clipped by 7 bases and J by 4 bases; unmatched bases: 7. Germline CDR1 and CDR2: SNHLY and FYNNEI. The CDR3 extends over 14 amino acids. The CDR3 is CASIRRDRYNEQFF. The CDR3 nucleotides read TGTGCCAGCATCCGCCGGGACAGATACAATGAGCAGTTCTTC.

The chain joins TRBV7-9 to TRBJ1-1; no reliable D call. Germline CDR1 and CDR2: SEHNR and FQNEAQ (reference sequence). Trimming cost V 3 bases and J 4 bases, with 9 bases left between them. This CDR3 is built from 13 residues. CDR3 nucleotides: TGTGCCAGCAGCTTTACCGAGGTCACTGAAGCTTTCTTT. Translation gives CASSFTEVTEAFF.

Points on this clone: The junction departs from the called germline gene at one end, perhaps through a read error. The chain couples TRBV7-7 to TRBJ2-5; perhaps TRBD2 as D (6 bases). The germline V gene has CDR1 SSHAT and CDR2 FNYEAQ (reference sequence). CDR3 length: 15 residues. As DNA, the CDR3 is TGTGCTAGCAGCTTAGCGGTGGGGGGCCAAGAGACCCAGTACTTC. Its translation is CASSLAVGGQETQYF.

The V and J genes are TRBV3-1 (or the pseudogene TRBV3-2) and TRBJ2-7; D may be TRBD1 (6 bases). V lost 11 bases and J lost 4, with 18 bases in between. The CDR3 has 13 residues. Germline V gives CDR1 LGHDT, CDR2 YNNKEL (reference sequence). CDR3 region: CASGRGSAYEQYF. CDR3 DNA: TGTGCCTCTGGAAGGGGGTCAGCGTACGAGCAGTACTTC.